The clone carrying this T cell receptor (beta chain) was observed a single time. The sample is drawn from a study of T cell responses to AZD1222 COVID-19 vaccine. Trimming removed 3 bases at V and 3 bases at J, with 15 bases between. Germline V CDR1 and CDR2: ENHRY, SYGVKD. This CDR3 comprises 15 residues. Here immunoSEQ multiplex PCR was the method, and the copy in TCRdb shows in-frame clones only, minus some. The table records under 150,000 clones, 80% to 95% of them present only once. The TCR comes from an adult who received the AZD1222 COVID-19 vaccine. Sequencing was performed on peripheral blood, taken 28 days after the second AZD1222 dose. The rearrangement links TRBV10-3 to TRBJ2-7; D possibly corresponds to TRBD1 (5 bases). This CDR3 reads CAISEGLGELYEQYF. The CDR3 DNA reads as TGTGCCATCAGTGAAGGGCTAGGGGAACTCTACGAGCAGTACTTC.